These T cell receptor beta chains were read from a single sample in a study of blood T cell repertoires in COVID-19. Sequencing was performed with immunoSEQ multiplex PCR; in TCRdb, only in-frame clones are kept and a portion is missing. The data show 140,000 to 150,000 clones, about nine tenths seen once. Sequenced sample: peripheral blood. These receptors all come from a woman between 50 and 59 years old with acute or convalescent COVID-19. Both conserved end residues are trimmed from each CDR3.

TRBJ2-2 | TRBV27 | ASSPIGQGANTGELF
TRBJ1-2 | TRBV6-5 | ASSRGQGNGYT
TRBJ1-1 | TRBV5-1 | ASSLKTGDTEAF
TRBJ1-2 | TRBV11-2 | ASSLDPWAGYT
TRBJ1-1 | TRBV19 | ASSMGTGSNTEAF
TRBJ2-1 | TRBV5-4 | ASSQRGLAGEQF
TRBJ1-4 | TRBV7-3 | ASSIAGKDNEKLF
TRBJ1-1 | TRBV24-1 | ATSAREMNTEAF
TRBJ1-5 | TRBV19 | ASSPPNQPQH
TRBJ1-5 | TRBV9 | ASSLTLGEAQH
TRBJ2-7 | TRBV5-1 | ASSLKTSGTYEQY
TRBJ2-1 | TRBV19 | ASSPTFVSYNEQF
TRBJ1-4 | TRBV19 | ASSVSNEKLF
TRBJ2-1 | TRBV10-1 | ASSESTYNEQF
TRBJ2-1 | TRBV2 | ASTLRGQVYNEQF
TRBJ2-7 | TRBV11-2 | ASSPRDSLLYEQY
TRBJ1-1 | TRBV19 | ASSLTGEGMNTEAF
TRBJ1-6 | TRBV7-2 | ASSLALGTGFNSPLH
TRBJ1-1 | TRBV7-8 | ASSRTGMDTEAF
TRBJ1-2 | TRBV5-1 | ASSPLEDRYYGYT
TRBJ2-4 | TRBV25-1 | ASSDVAAVLAKNIQY
TRBJ2-7 | TRBV7-9 | ASSPLAGANYEQY
TRBJ1-2 | TRBV9 | ASSKSGSGDYGYT
TRBJ2-1 | TRBV7-3 | ASSLNLAGTNEQF
TRBJ2-6 | TRBV6-6 | ASTPGLTSGANVLT
TRBJ2-2 | TRBV5-1 | ASSPLLAGVGVRPGELF
TRBJ2-2 | TRBV6-5 | ASVRGGTGELF
TRBJ1-1 | TRBV10-2 | ASSEGRLTEAF
TRBJ1-2 | TRBV6-5 | ASTQGYGYT
TRBJ1-5 | TRBV27 | ASSTPGMSNQPQH
TRBJ1-2 | TRBV5-1 | ASSLMSQGNYGYT
TRBJ1-3 | TRBV10-1 | ASSESVPGNTIY
TRBJ2-1 | TRBV5-1 | ASKIRGVSYNEQF
TRBJ2-2 | TRBV30 | AWSVVRSNTGELF
TRBJ1-6 | TRBV25-1 | ASSATFGRASPLH
TRBJ2-1 | TRBV7-8 | ASSPNLGGKGYNEQF
TRBJ2-7 | TRBV6-5 | ASSFRTEGYEQY
TRBJ1-1 | TRBV6-5 | ASSYYRGVEAF
TRBJ2-1 | TRBV6-1 | ASSEVSSGGPIKEF
TRBJ2-7 | TRBV7-9 | ASTWGTNEQY
TRBJ2-7 | TRBV11-1 | ASSLRRGRYEQY
TRBJ2-7 | TRBV28 | ASRMGQLYEQY
TRBJ1-6 | TRBV3-1/TRBV3-2 | ASSPGGSRGNSPLH
TRBJ1-1 | TRBV7-2 | ASSMDREFTEAF
TRBJ2-3 | TRBV28 | ASTSPGGLTDTQY
TRBJ1-1 | TRBV5-8 | ASSLDRGTEAF
TRBJ1-2 | TRBV6-1 | ASSEYRGFGYGYT
TRBJ2-7 | TRBV19 | ASSKGHNSYEQY
TRBJ1-1 | TRBV27 | ASSFDRVGLDTEAF
TRBJ1-6 | TRBV7-9 | ASSSDRASYNSPLH
TRBJ1-6 | TRBV28 | ASRRTGNSPLH
TRBJ1-4 | TRBV14 | ASSHLGGDEKLF
TRBJ1-4 | TRBV5-1 | ASSYGTGNEKLF
TRBJ2-1 | TRBV6-4 | ASRRNGQGGGNEQF
TRBJ2-7 | TRBV5-4 | ASSLYRGLAVSYEQY
TRBJ2-1 | TRBV5-1 | ASSPRTSASYNEQF
TRBJ2-7 | TRBV9 | ASSPRQGLGDEQY